The clone carrying this T cell receptor (beta chain) appeared a few times. No antigen is known for it. V was cut by 1 base and J by 0 bases, with 10 bases left in between. The CDR3 is 15 amino acids. Germline values: CDR1 SGDLS, CDR2 YYNGEE. The data belong to a study of T cells in localized non-small cell lung cancer. Some clones are missing from TCRdb's copy, which holds only in-frame ones; the method was immunoSEQ multiplex PCR. The sample includes about 40,000 clones, 81% of them seen just once. Study conclusions and caveats: Longer overall survival was associated with a higher density of T cells in the blood. Adjacent uninvolved lung tissue had the highest T cell clonality, exceeding tumor. Adjacent lung was found to contain a median approximately 52 of the top 100 tumor clones.

The chain employs TRBV9 and TRBJ1-1; the D is unclear. The specimen was peripheral blood mononuclear cells, collected before any cancer treatment. The sequence was collected from a male donor older than 55 with stage II lung adenocarcinoma. CDR3 DNA sequence: TGTGCCAGCAGCGTATACCCATTCATGAACACTGAAGCTTTCTTT. Translating gives CASSVYPFMNTEAFF.